Below, 9 T cell receptor beta chains from the same sample are listed, as sequenced in a study of shared clonotypes between healthy human individuals. Sequenced by immunoSEQ multiplex PCR; TCRdb stores in-frame clones only, minus some. The sample records some 2.1 million clones, around 95% being singletons. Sequencing used naive CD4+ T cells sorted from blood. Subset given: CD45RA+ positively selected. The receptors here all came from a man between 18 and 35 years old in good health.

This clone was counted once. This sample also contains other DNA sequences that code for the same CDR3. The V gene is TRBV5-1, the J gene TRBJ1-1; 7 positions agree with TRBD1. The CDR3 totals 14 residues. Germline trimming cut 4 bases from V and 1 base from J; bases unmatched to any gene: 4. The germline V gene has CDR1 SGHRS and CDR2 YFSETQ. CDR3 sequence (DNA): TGCGCCAGCAGCCCAAGGACAGGGAACACTGAAGCTTTCTTT. Protein: CASSPRTGNTEAFF. Full variable domain (rest looked up from reference TRBV5-1 and TRBJ1-1): KAGVTQTPRYLIKTRGQQVTLSCSPISGHRSVSWYQQTPGQGLQFLFEYFSETQRNKGNFPGRFSGRQFSNSRSEMNVSTLELGDSALYLCASSPRTGNTEAFFGQGTRLTVV.

The V and J genes are TRBV28 and TRBJ1-1, with D maybe TRBD1 (6 bases). This CDR3 is 11 amino acids long. Germline V gene sequence: CDR1 MDHEN, CDR2 SYDVKM. V was pared by 3 bases and J by 11 bases, with 10 bases between. As DNA, the CDR3 is TGTGCCAGCAGTTTGGACCAGGGGGCTTTCTTT. Its protein product is CASSLDQGAFF.

The V and J genes are TRBV29-1 and TRBJ2-7, with 7 bases lining up with TRBD2. This CDR3 has 12 residues. Germline CDR1 SQVTM, CDR2 ANQGSEA. Germline trimming cut 3 bases from V and 3 bases from J; bases unmatched to any gene: 2. The DNA for the CDR3 is TGCAGCGTTGATGCTAGCGGCTACGAGCAGTACTTC. Its protein is CSVDASGYEQYF.

The chain joins TRBV18 to TRBJ2-1; 9 positions agree with TRBD1. Germline lookup yields CDR1 KGHSH and CDR2 LQKENI. The CDR3 is 16 amino acids. The V segment lost 4 bases and the J segment 1 base; nucleotides outside the gene matches: 5. The CDR3 sequence: CASSLRQGGSYNEQFF. The CDR3 DNA reads TGTGCCAGCTCACTTCGACAGGGGGGTTCCTACAATGAGCAGTTCTTC.

The chain links TRBV11-2 to TRBJ1-1; the D is unclear. Germline CDR1 SGHAT, CDR2 FQNNGV. Trimming took off 0 bases at V and 4 bases at J, with 6 bases between the two ends. CDR3 length: 13 residues. The chain's CDR3 is CASSLDTFTEAFF. The CDR3 nucleotides are TGTGCCAGCAGCTTAGATACGTTCACTGAAGCTTTCTTT. Full variable domain (outside the CDR3, taken from reference TRBV11-2 and TRBJ1-1): EAGVAQSPRYKIIEKRQSVAFWCNPISGHATLYWYQQILGQGPKLLIQFQNNGVVDDSQLPKDRFSAERLKGVDSTLKIQPAKLEDSAVYLCASSLDTFTEAFFGQGTRLTVV.

The genes are TRBV30 and TRBJ2-6; perhaps TRBD2 as D (6 bases). V was clipped by 1 base and J by 4 bases, with 11 bases between them. CDR3 size: 15 residues. The germline CDR1 and CDR2 sequences are GTSNPN and SVGIG (reference sequence). CDR3 residues: CAWSDAGLGANVLTF. In DNA, the CDR3 is TGTGCCTGGAGTGACGCGGGGCTAGGGGCCAACGTCCTGACTTTC. Full variable domain (outside the CDR3, taken from reference TRBV30 and TRBJ2-6): SQTIHQWPATLVQPVGSPLSLECTVEGTSNPNLYWYRQAAGRGLQLLFYSVGIGQISSEVPQNLSASRPQDRQFILSSKKLLLSDSGFYLCAWSDAGLGANVLTFGAGSRLTVL.

The J gene is TRBJ2-7, the V gene TRBV18, with TRBD1 matching over 7 bases. This CDR3 comprises 16 residues. Losses at the gene ends were 0 bases for V and 6 bases for J; bases not matched to a gene: 11. CDR1 KGHSH and CDR2 LQKENI come from the germline V gene. The CDR3 loop reads CASSPPNTGERGEQYF. CDR3 in DNA: TGTGCCAGCTCACCACCTAACACAGGGGAAAGAGGCGAGCAGTACTTC.

This clone was observed a handful of times. The chain carries TRBV2 and TRBJ1-4; D not resolved. With 2 bases removed from V and 11 bases from J, the gap between germline ends came to 6 bases. Germline CDR1 SNHLY, CDR2 FYNNEI. This CDR3 comprises 11 residues. CDR3: CASSEPGKLFF. The DNA of the CDR3 is TGTGCCAGCAGTGAACCCGGGAAACTGTTTTTT.

The rearrangement joins TRBV19 to TRBJ1-4; D is perhaps TRBD1 (6 bases). Trimming shortened V by 4 bases and J by 11 bases, and 17 bases separated the two germline ends. This CDR3 contains 14 residues. CDR1 and CDR2 (germline): LNHDA, SQIVND (reference sequence). The CDR3 protein is CASSTIGGKGKLFF. The DNA for the CDR3 is TGTGCCAGTAGTACGATAGGGGGGAAGGGGAAACTGTTTTTT.